A single sample gave rise to the 17 T cell receptor beta chains below, sequenced in a study of OX40 agonist ivuxolimab in advanced cancers. The library was produced with the immunoSEQ multiplex PCR assay. Here the immuneACCESS table is served through TCRdb, limited to in-frame sequences with V and J called. Missing clones are a known gap in these copies; in checked studies unresolved V genes cover under half, and the rest lacks a known reason. The sample contains 20,000 to 25,000 clones, around four fifths of them found a single time. Clones ranked in the top ten supply around 59% of the sample. The sequenced sample was CD4+ or CD8+ T cells sorted from blood, obtained in a trial of the OX40 agonist ivuxolimab. The receptors shown here come from an adult with an advanced solid tumor such as melanoma, head and neck, liver or kidney cancer.

This CDR3 is CASKVGGGYGYTF. The CDR3 DNA is TGTGCCAGTAAGGTCGGGGGAGGCTATGGCTACACCTTC. V usage is TRBV19 and J usage is TRBJ1-2; D is possibly TRBD1 (5 bases). Looked up from germline, CDR1 is LNHDA and CDR2 is SQIVND (reference sequence). The CDR3 extends over 13 amino acids. Trimming cost V 7 bases and J 4 bases, with 13 bases left between them.

This clone was counted between two and nine times. The CDR3 sequence is CASSIKRDGYTF. The CDR3 coding sequence is TGTGCCAGTAGTATCAAAAGGGACGGCTACACCTTC. V is TRBV19 and J is TRBJ1-2; TRBD1 is a possible D gene (5 bases). The CDR3 is made up of 12 amino acids. V was cut by 3 bases and J by 8 bases, with 10 bases left in between. Germline CDR1 LNHDA, CDR2 SQIVND (reference sequence).

This clone was counted a single time. The V call is TRBV13, the J call TRBJ2-6; D remains ambiguous. CDR3 size: 14 residues. Germline V lookup: CDR1 PRHDT, CDR2 FYEKMQ (reference sequence). The V end lost 3 bases, the J end lost 0 bases, and 3 bases lay between the germline ends. CDR3 DNA: TGTGCCAGCAGCTTTAACTCTGGGGCCAACGTCCTGACTTTC. This translates into CASSFNSGANVLTF. Supplemented by reference TRBV13 and TRBJ2-6, the full variable domain reads AAGVIQSPRHLIKEKRETATLKCYPIPRHDTVYWYQQGPGQDPQFLISFYEKMQSDKGSIPDRFSAQQFSDYHSELNMSSLELGDSALYFCASSFNSGANVLTFGAGSRLTVL.

The CDR3 loop reads CASSLSRSDTQYF. The CDR3 DNA reads as TGTGCCAGCAGCCTATCAAGGTCGGATACGCAGTATTTT. This chain links TRBV9 with TRBJ2-3; D remains unclear. The germline V and J ends were trimmed by 4 bases and 6 bases, with 12 bases remaining between them. Germline loops: CDR1 SGDLS, CDR2 YYNGEE. This CDR3 has 13 amino acids.

The chain links TRBV30 to TRBJ1-1, with TRBD1 identical over 9 bases. Per the germline V gene, CDR1 is GTSNPN and CDR2 is SVGIG (reference sequence). The CDR3 covers 16 residues. V lost 2 bases to trimming and J lost 5 bases; unmatched junction nucleotides: 12. The CDR3 protein is CAWSFRDRVRGTEAFF. CDR3 coding DNA: TGTGCCTGGAGTTTCCGGGACAGGGTGCGAGGGACTGAAGCTTTCTTT.

This sequence joins TRBV19 and TRBJ1-1; D call uncertain. Between the trimmed V and J ends, which lost 1 base and 6 bases, there was a span of 9 bases. The CDR3 is 13 residues long. Germline V CDR1 and CDR2: LNHDA, SQIVND (reference sequence). CDR3 region: CASSIVGGPEAFF. The CDR3 coding sequence is TGTGCCAGTAGTATAGTCGGAGGGCCTGAAGCTTTCTTT.

The rearrangement links TRBV12-5 to TRBJ2-7; perhaps TRBD2 as D (5 bases). Per germline, CDR1 LGHNT and CDR2 FRNRAP. The ends were cut back, 1 base at V and 0 bases at J, with 16 bases in the middle. The CDR3 contains 17 residues. CDR3 residues: CASGLARRKFSSYEQYF. Written as DNA, the CDR3 is TGTGCTAGTGGTTTGGCCCGGAGGAAGTTTAGCTCCTACGAGCAGTACTTC. Full variable domain (outside the CDR3, taken from reference TRBV12-5 and TRBJ2-7): DARVTQTPRHKVTEMGQEVTMRCQPILGHNTVFWYRQTMMQGLELLAYFRNRAPLDDSGMPKDRFSAEMPDATLATLKIQPSEPRDSAVYFCASGLARRKFSSYEQYFGPGTRLTVT.

The chain is built from TRBV5-6 and TRBJ2-7; 10 bases align to TRBD1. Trimming cost V 4 bases and J 4 bases; bases outside gene matches: 8. Per the germline V gene, CDR1 is SGHDT and CDR2 is YYEEEE. The CDR3 consists of 15 residues. The CDR3 loop reads CASSTGTGALYEQYF. The CDR3 nucleotides read TGTGCCAGCAGCACCGGGACAGGGGCCTTATACGAGCAGTACTTC. Based on the CDR3 plus reference TRBV5-6 and TRBJ2-7, the full variable domain is DAGVTQSPTHLIKTRGQQVTLRCSPKSGHDTVSWYQQALGQGPQFIFQYYEEEERQRGNFPDRFSGHQFPNYSSELNVNALLLGDSALYLCASSTGTGALYEQYFGPGTRLTVT.

V usage is TRBV7-8 and J usage is TRBJ2-5; maybe TRBD2 (5 bases). V lost 1 base, J lost 5 bases, and 14 bases lay in between. There are 15 residues in the CDR3. Germline V lookup: CDR1 SGHVS, CDR2 FQNEAQ. CDR3 DNA: TGTGCCAGCAGCTTAGAACCGGACTTCACGGAGACCCAGTACTTC. It encodes CASSLEPDFTETQYF.

V gene TRBV30 combines with J gene TRBJ2-5; 11 nucleotides align to TRBD2. V dropped 0 bases and J dropped 2; count of bases not matched to a gene: 5. The CDR3 runs to 16 residues. The germline V gene has CDR1 GTSNPN and CDR2 SVGIG (reference sequence). The CDR3 nucleotides are TGTGCCTGGAGTGTACTGGCTAGCGGGGGGCAAGAGACCCAGTACTTC. Translated: CAWSVLASGGQETQYF.

The V call is TRBV27, the J call TRBJ2-7; 10 positions agree with TRBD2. The CDR3 consists of 14 residues. Germline lookup yields CDR1 MNHEY and CDR2 SMNVEV (reference sequence). V was clipped by 5 bases and J by 5 bases; unmatched bases: 6. This chain's CDR3 is CASSTGLAIHEQYF. In DNA form, the CDR3 reads TGTGCCAGCAGTACGGGACTAGCGATCCACGAGCAGTACTTC.

This clone was counted a few times. V and J are TRBV6-6 and TRBJ1-1; D not resolved. This CDR3 has 14 amino acids. Germline V gene data show CDR1 as MNHNY and CDR2 as SVGAGI (reference sequence). V lost 2 bases and J 0 bases, leaving 7 bases between the germline ends. CDR3 amino acids: CASSYVQLNTEAFF. CDR3 sequence (DNA): TGTGCCAGCAGTTACGTACAGTTGAACACTGAAGCTTTCTTT.

Note on this clone: In the same sample, other DNA sequences code for this CDR3. The rearrangement joins TRBV9 to TRBJ2-7, with D unclear. This CDR3 comprises 13 residues. Trimming removed 0 bases at V and 0 bases at J, with 4 bases between. Germline V gene data show CDR1 as SGDLS and CDR2 as YYNGEE. CDR3: CASSVGASYEQYF. The DNA of the CDR3 is TGTGCCAGCAGCGTAGGGGCCTCCTACGAGCAGTACTTC.

This CDR3 reads CASSIREDTEAFF. CDR3 sequence (DNA): TGTGCCAGTAGTATAAGAGAGGACACTGAAGCTTTCTTT. This chain joins TRBV19 and TRBJ1-1, with D unresolved. This CDR3 comprises 13 residues. Trimming stripped 2 bases from V and 3 bases from J, with 7 bases between. Germline CDR1 is LNHDA and CDR2 is SQIVND (reference sequence).

The chain has TRBV4-3 and TRBJ1-2, with D possibly TRBD1 on 6 matching bases. The CDR3 covers 14 residues. Trimming removed 4 bases from V and 2 bases from J, with 11 bases in between. Looked up from germline, CDR1 is LGHNA and CDR2 is YSLEER. The CDR3 here is CASSPSTGNYGYTF. The CDR3 DNA sequence: TGCGCCAGCAGCCCCTCCACAGGGAACTATGGCTACACCTTC.

The chain employs TRBV30 and TRBJ1-3, with D possibly being TRBD1 (5 bases). CDR1 and CDR2 (germline): GTSNPN, SVGIG (reference sequence). V was cut by 4 bases and J by 0 bases, with 13 bases left in between. The CDR3 sequence is 15 residues long. The CDR3: CAWTEGFSSGNTIYF. The CDR3 region has the DNA TGTGCCTGGACTGAGGGGTTTAGCTCTGGAAACACCATATATTTT.

This chain connects TRBV11-2 to TRBJ2-5, with no clear D. Trimming shortened V by 11 bases and J by 0 bases, and 13 bases separated the two germline ends. Germline values: CDR1 SGHAT, CDR2 FQNNGV. CDR3 size: 13 residues. This CDR3 is CASRAGDQETQYF. CDR3 in DNA: TGTGCCTCTAGGGCAGGCGACCAAGAGACCCAGTACTTC.